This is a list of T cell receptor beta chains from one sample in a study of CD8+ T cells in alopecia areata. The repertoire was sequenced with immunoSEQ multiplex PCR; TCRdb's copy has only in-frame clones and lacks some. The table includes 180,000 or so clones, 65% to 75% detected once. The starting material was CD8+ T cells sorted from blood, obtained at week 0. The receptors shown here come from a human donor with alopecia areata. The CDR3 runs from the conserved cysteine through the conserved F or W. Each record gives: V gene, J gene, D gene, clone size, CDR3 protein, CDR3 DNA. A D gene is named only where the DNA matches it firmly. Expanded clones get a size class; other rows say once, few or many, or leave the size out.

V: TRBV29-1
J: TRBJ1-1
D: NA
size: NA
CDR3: CSAEGVANTEAFF
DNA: TGCAGCGCTGAGGGGGTGGCTAACACTGAAGCTTTCTTT

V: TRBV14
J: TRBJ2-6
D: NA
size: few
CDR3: CASSQDFLSGANVLTF
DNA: TGTGCCAGCAGCCAAGATTTTCTCTCTGGGGCCAACGTCCTGACTTTC

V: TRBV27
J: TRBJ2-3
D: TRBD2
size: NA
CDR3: CASGSPGLAGGPVDTQYF
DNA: TGTGCCAGCGGCTCCCCGGGACTAGCGGGGGGGCCAGTGGATACGCAGTATTTT

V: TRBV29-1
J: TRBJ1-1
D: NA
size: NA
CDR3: CSVEDRWGSVTEAFF
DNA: TGCAGCGTTGAAGATCGTTGGGGATCGGTCACTGAAGCTTTCTTT

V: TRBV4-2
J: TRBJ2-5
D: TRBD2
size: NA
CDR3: CASSQDLELAAQETQYF
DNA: TGTGCCAGCAGCCAAGACCTTGAACTAGCGGCCCAAGAGACCCAGTACTTC

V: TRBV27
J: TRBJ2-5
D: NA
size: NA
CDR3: CASSELGGVETQYF
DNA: TGTGCCAGCAGTGAACTCGGGGGAGTTGAGACCCAGTACTTC

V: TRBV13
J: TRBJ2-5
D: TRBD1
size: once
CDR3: CASSRGQGNQETQYF
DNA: TGTGCCAGCAGCAGAGGACAGGGGAATCAAGAGACCCAGTACTTC

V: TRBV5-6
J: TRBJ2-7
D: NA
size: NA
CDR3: CASSTRQGGHYEQYF
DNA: TGTGCCAGCAGCACAAGACAGGGAGGTCATTACGAGCAGTACTTC

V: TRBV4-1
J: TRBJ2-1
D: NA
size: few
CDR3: CASSYTVGKGVVYPNTYNEQFF
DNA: TGCGCCAGCAGCTACACCGTCGGTAAGGGGGTCGTCTATCCGAACACATACAATGAGCAGTTCTTC

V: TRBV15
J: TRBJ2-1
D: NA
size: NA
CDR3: CATSRVGAADNEQFF
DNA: TGTGCCACCAGCAGAGTGGGGGCAGCGGACAATGAGCAGTTCTTC

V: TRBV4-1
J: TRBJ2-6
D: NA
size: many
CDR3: CASSQEEAGANVLTF
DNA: TGCGCCAGCAGCCAAGAGGAGGCTGGGGCCAACGTCCTGACTTTC

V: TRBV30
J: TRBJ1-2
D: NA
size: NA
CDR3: CAWTETGHYGYTF
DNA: TGTGCCTGGACAGAAACAGGGCACTATGGCTACACCTTC

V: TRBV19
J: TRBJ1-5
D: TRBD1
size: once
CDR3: CASDRGDYSNQPQHF
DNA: TGTGCCAGTGACAGGGGCGATTATAGCAATCAGCCCCAGCATTTT

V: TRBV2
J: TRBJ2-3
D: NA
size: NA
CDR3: CASSPQGTKADTQYF
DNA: TGTGCCAGCAGTCCACAGGGCACTAAGGCAGATACGCAGTATTTT

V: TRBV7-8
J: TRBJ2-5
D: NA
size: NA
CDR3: CASSPGGTQYF
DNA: TGTGCCAGCAGCCCTGGAGGGACCCAGTACTTC

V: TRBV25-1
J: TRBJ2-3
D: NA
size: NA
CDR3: CASSPGRYSTDTQYF
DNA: TGTGCCAGCAGTCCGGGACGGTATAGCACAGATACGCAGTATTTT

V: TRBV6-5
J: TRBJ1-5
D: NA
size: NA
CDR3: CASRPLSNQPQHF
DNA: TGTGCCAGCAGACCATTAAGCAATCAGCCCCAGCATTTT

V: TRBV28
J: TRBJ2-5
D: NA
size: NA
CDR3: CASRPRSGRGRETQYF
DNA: TGTGCCAGCAGACCCAGATCGGGGCGGGGGCGAGAGACCCAGTACTTC

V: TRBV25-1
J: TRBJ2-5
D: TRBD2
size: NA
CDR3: CASSEWGGETQYF
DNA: TGTGCCAGCAGTGAATGGGGGGGGGAGACCCAGTACTTC

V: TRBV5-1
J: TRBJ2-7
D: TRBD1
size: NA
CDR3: CASSFRQGPFSYEQYF
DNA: TGCGCCAGCAGCTTCCGACAGGGGCCGTTCTCCTACGAGCAGTACTTC

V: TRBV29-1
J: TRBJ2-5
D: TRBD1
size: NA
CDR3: CSAAGGSEETQYF
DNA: TGCAGCGCGGCAGGGGGCTCGGAGGAGACCCAGTACTTC

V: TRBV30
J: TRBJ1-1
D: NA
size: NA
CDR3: CAWKRTEAFF
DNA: TGTGCCTGGAAGAGGACTGAAGCTTTCTTT

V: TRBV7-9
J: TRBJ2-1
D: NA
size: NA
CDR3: CASSWGNEQFF
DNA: TGTGCCAGCAGTTGGGGTAATGAGCAGTTCTTC

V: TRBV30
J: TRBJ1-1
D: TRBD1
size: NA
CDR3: CAWTGGPTEAFF
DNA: TGTGCCTGGACAGGGGGCCCTACTGAAGCTTTCTTT

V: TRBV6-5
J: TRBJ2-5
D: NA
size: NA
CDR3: CASSYGGESETQYF
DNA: TGTGCCAGCAGTTACGGGGGAGAGTCCGAGACCCAGTACTTC

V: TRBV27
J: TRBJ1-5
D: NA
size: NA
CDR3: CASKQGGQPQHF
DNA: TGTGCCAGCAAACAGGGTGGGCAGCCCCAGCATTTT